This TCR beta chain was retrieved from a study of beta chain features in type 1 diabetes. A CD45RO/CCR7/CD25/CD127/CD95/CD27 panel sorted naive, central memory, regulatory and stem cell-like memory CD4+ cells. Populations obtained by sorting all exceeded 98% purity. Overall study results and limits: Type 1 diabetes patients had VDJ junctions that carried fewer insertions and more deletions. Sampled from patients, naive, central memory and Treg TCRB repertoires appeared more similar than those sampled from healthy donors.

Expressed TCRB transcripts were sequenced because the entire RNA isolate underwent reverse transcription. Sequencing was performed with immunoSEQ multiplex PCR; in TCRdb, only in-frame clones are kept and a portion is missing. The sample shows roughly 370,000 clones, around 14% of them seen only once. This clone was observed a few times. Its target is unknown. This sequence was found in a man aged 25-45 years in good health. The material sequenced was naive CD4+ T cells from blood.

CDR3 region: CASSRDRWETQYF. CDR3 sequence (DNA): TGTGCCAGCAGCCGCGACCGATGGGAGACCCAGTACTTC. The chain employs TRBV9 and TRBJ2-5; D unclear. CDR3 length: 13 residues. The germline gives CDR1 SGDLS, CDR2 YYNGEE. V lost 4 bases and J lost 5, with 12 bases in between. Using reference TRBV9 and TRBJ2-5 for the parts outside the CDR3, the full variable domain is DSGVTQTPKHLITATGQRVTLRCSPRSGDLSVYWYQQSLDQGLQFLIQYYNGEERAKGNILERFSAQQFPDLHSELNLSSLELGDSALYFCASSRDRWETQYFGPGTRLLVL.